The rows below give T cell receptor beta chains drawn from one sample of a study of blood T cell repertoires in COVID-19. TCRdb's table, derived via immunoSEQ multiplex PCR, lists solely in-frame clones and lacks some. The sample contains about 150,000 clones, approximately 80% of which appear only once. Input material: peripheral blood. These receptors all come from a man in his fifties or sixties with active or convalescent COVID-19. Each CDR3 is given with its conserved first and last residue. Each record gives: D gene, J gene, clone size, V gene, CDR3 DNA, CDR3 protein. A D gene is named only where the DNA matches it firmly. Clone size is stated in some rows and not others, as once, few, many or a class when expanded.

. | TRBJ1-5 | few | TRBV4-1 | TGCGCCAGCAGCCAAGGACAGGCCGCCTACTATAGCAATCAGCCCCAGCATTTT | CASSQGQAAYYSNQPQHF
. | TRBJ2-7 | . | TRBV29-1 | TGCAGCGGCCAGGGTACCCCGGTCTCCTACGAGCAGTACTTC | CSGQGTPVSYEQYF
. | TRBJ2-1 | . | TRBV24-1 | TGTGCCACCAGTGACCAATCGGAACTGTCGCCCCTATCCGCGAGGGGGGAGCAGTTCTTC | CATSDQSELSPLSARGEQFF
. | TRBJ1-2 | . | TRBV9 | TGTGCCAGCAGCGAAGGGAGGGGACATGGGGATGGCTACACCTTC | CASSEGRGHGDGYTF
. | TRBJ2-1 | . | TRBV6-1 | TGTGCCAGCAGTGAAACTCCGGGGGATGAGCAGTTCTTC | CASSETPGDEQFF
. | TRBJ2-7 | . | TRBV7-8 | TGTGCCAGCAGCTTAGCCCAGGGAACCGCCTACGAGCAGTACTTC | CASSLAQGTAYEQYF
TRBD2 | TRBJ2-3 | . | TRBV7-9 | TGTGCCAGCAGCCACGAGGCGCGGGAGGCAGATACGCAGTATTTT | CASSHEAREADTQYF
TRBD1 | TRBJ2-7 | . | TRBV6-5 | TGTGCCAGCAGTTCCCCGGGACAGGGGGATGAGTACGAGCAGTACTTC | CASSSPGQGDEYEQYF
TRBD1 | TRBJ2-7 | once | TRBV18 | TGTGCCAGCTCACTATCCACAGGGGGTTTAAGTTACGAGCAGTACTTC | CASSLSTGGLSYEQYF
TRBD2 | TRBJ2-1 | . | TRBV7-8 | TGTGCCAGCACCTCTGGGACTAGAAGCAATGAGCAGTTCTTC | CASTSGTRSNEQFF
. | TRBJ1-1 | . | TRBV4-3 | TGCGCCAGCAGCCAACGGAGGGTCACTGAAGCTTTCTTT | CASSQRRVTEAFF
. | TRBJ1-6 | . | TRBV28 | TGTGCCAGCAGCCTTGTTAATTCACCCCTCCACTTT | CASSLVNSPLHF
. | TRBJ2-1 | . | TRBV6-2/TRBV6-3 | TGTGCCAGCAGTTCGGGTAACATCAATGAGCAGTTCTTC | CASSSGNINEQFF
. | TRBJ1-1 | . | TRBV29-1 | TGCAGCGTTAACAGGAACACTGAAGCTTTCTTT | CSVNRNTEAFF
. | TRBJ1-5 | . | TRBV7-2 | TGTGCCAGCAGCCGGGGAGGGAGAGGGAGCAATCAGCCCCAGCATTTT | CASSRGGRGSNQPQHF
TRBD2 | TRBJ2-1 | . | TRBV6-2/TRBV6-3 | TGTGCCAGCAGTACGGCAACGGGACTAGCGGCGTTGTTAGGGAATGAGCAGTTCTTC | CASSTATGLAALLGNEQFF
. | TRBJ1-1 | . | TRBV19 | TGTGCCAGTAGCGTTCCCCCGGGGGGGGTTATGAACACTGAAGCTTTCTTT | CASSVPPGGVMNTEAFF
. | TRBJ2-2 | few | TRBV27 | TGTGCCAGCTACTACCCCTGGGGGCCCCACACCGGGGAGCTGTTTTTT | CASYYPWGPHTGELFF
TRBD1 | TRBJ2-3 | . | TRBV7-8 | TGTGCCAGCAGCTCGGGGACAGGCACAGATACGCAGTATTTT | CASSSGTGTDTQYF
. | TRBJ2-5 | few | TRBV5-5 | TGTGCCAGCAGCAGGGATGCAGGCGGGGAGACCCAGTACTTC | CASSRDAGGETQYF
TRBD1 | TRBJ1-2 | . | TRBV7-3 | TGTGCCAGCAGCTCACAGGGGAACTATGGCTACACCTTC | CASSSQGNYGYTF
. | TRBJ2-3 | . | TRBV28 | TGTGCCAGCAGACCTAGGAGGGCCTACACAGATACGCAGTATTTT | CASRPRRAYTDTQYF
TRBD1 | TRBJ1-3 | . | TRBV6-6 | TGTGCCAGCAAACTACAGGGGCCTGGAAACACCATATATTTT | CASKLQGPGNTIYF
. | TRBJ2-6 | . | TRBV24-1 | TGTGCCACCAGTGACTCGGGGGCCAACGTCCTGACTTTC | CATSDSGANVLTF
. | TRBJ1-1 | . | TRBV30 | TGTGCCTGGGGGATTCTAAACACTGAAGCTTTCTTT | CAWGILNTEAFF
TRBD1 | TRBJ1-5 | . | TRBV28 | TGTGCCAGCAAGCCACAGGGGGCAGGCGGACAGCCCCAGCATTTT | CASKPQGAGGQPQHF
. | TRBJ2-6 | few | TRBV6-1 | TGTGCCAGCAGTGAATTTGCAGGGACTGGGGCCAACGTCCTGACTTTC | CASSEFAGTGANVLTF
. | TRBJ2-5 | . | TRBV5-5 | TGTGCCAGCAGCTTGCCTCCCGAGCCAATGTACTTC | CASSLPPEPMYF
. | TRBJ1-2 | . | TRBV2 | TGTGCCAGCAGTGTTGCTGGGCTTACGGGCTACACCTTC | CASSVAGLTGYTF
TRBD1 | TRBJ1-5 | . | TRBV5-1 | TGCGCCAGCAGCTTGGGGACAGGTCGTGATCAGCCCCAGCATTTT | CASSLGTGRDQPQHF
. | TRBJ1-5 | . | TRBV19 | TGTGCCAGTAGTTTGGGACTTAGCAATCAGCCCCAGCATTTT | CASSLGLSNQPQHF
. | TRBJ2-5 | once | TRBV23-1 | TGCGCCAGTCCCCACCCAGGGGCGAAAGGAGAGACCCAGTACTTC | CASPHPGAKGETQYF
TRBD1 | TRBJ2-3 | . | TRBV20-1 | TGCAGTGCTAGTTATGGCAGCTTGGACAGGGGCTCAGATACGCAGTATTTT | CSASYGSLDRGSDTQYF
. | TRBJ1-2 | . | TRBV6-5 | TGTGCCAGCAGGTCGGGACATTCCAACTATGGCTACACCTTC | CASRSGHSNYGYTF
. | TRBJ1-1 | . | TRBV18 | TGTGCCAGCTCAGAGGGGGAAAACACTGAAGCTTTCTTT | CASSEGENTEAFF
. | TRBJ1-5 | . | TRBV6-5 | TGTGCCAGCAGTTATGGTCCTATTAGCAATCAGCCCCAGCATTTT | CASSYGPISNQPQHF
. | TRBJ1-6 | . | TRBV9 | TGTGCCAGCAGCGTAGCCCAGGGGAATTCACCCCTCCACTTT | CASSVAQGNSPLHF
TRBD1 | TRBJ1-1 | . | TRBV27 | TGTGCCAGCAGTTCTTGGACAGGGGGCGGGGTTGAAGCTTTCTTT | CASSSWTGGGVEAFF
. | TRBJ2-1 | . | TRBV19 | TGTGCCAGTAGTCAGGGGACCGAGAGCTCCTACAATGAGCAGTTCTTC | CASSQGTESSYNEQFF
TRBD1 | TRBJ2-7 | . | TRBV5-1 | TGCGCCAGCAGCCTCCAGGGGGCTCCCTACGAGCAGTACTTC | CASSLQGAPYEQYF
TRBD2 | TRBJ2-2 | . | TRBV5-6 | TGTGCCAGCAGCCGAGGACTAGCGGGATCAACCGGGGAGCTGTTTTTT | CASSRGLAGSTGELFF
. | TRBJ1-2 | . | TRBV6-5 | TGTGCCAGCAGTTACTCGTTTCAGGGAGGTGGCTACACCTTC | CASSYSFQGGGYTF
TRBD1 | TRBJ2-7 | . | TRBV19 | TGTGCCAGTAGTATAGGCGGGACAGGGTACTACGAGCAGTACTTC | CASSIGGTGYYEQYF
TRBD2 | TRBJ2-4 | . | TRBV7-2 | TGTGCCAGCAGCTTAGGGGGGACTAGGTGGGCCAAAAACATTCAGTACTTC | CASSLGGTRWAKNIQYF
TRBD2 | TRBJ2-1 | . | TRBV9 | TGTGCCAGCAGCCCCGGTGAGACTAGCCGATACAATGAGCAGTTCTTC | CASSPGETSRYNEQFF
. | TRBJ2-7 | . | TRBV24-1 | TGTGCCACCAGGAGGACAAGACTTACCTACGAGCAGTACTTC | CATRRTRLTYEQYF
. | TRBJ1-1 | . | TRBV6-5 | TGTGCCAGCACCGAAATTGGCCGGAACACTGAAGCTTTCTTT | CASTEIGRNTEAFF
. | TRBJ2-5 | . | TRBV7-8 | TGTGCCAGCAGCTCCCAGGGCGGGGCCGGAGAGACCCAGTACTTC | CASSSQGGAGETQYF
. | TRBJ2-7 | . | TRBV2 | TGTGCCAGCAGTGAAGCGAGGGACGAGCAGTACTTC | CASSEARDEQYF
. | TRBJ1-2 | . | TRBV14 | TGTGCCAGCAGCCAAGTCAGGGCCAATACCCTCGGCTACACCTTC | CASSQVRANTLGYTF
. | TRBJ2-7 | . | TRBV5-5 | TGTGCCAGCAGCCGGGGGACGGGCGGGGAATACGAGCAGTACTTC | CASSRGTGGEYEQYF
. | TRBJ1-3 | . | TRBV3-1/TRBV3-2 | TGTGCCAGCAGCCCCCCTTCGGACACCATATATTTT | CASSPPSDTIYF
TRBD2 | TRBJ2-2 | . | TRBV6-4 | TGTGCCAGCAGCGAAACTAGCGGGAGACCCGGGGAGCTGTTTTTT | CASSETSGRPGELFF
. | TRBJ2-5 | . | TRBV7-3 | TGTGCCAGCAGCCCAGGAGGGACAGAGCAAGAGACCCAGTACTTC | CASSPGGTEQETQYF
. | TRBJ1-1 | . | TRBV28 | TGTGCCAGCCCCGAGCCTATGAACACTGAAGCTTTCTTT | CASPEPMNTEAFF
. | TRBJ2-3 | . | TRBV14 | TGTGCCAGCAGCCAAGATCTGAGGTGGGGCACAGATACGCAGTATTTT | CASSQDLRWGTDTQYF